This TCR beta chain is drawn from a study of blood T cell repertoires in COVID-19. The overall study: Samples of COVID-19 (acute and convalescent) were obtained from the United States, Italy and Spain. T cells, B-cell-depleted T cells, or PBMCs supplied cDNA or gDNA.

Authors' methods: Counts of nucleated cells, estimated from reference gene primer amplification, were obtained. The repertoire was sequenced with immunoSEQ multiplex PCR; TCRdb's copy has only in-frame clones and lacks some. The V and J calls and clone size come from that table; D and trimming were worked out from the DNA. The sample consists of about 98,000 clones, about four fifths of them appearing once. There are 13 residues in the CDR3. The J segment lost 5 bases and the V segment lost 2 bases, leaving 2 bases of the junction unmatched. Germline values: CDR1 SEHNR, CDR2 FQNEAQ (reference sequence).

This receptor was identified in a man in his sixties or seventies with acute or convalescent COVID-19. The genes are TRBV7-9 and TRBJ1-2; 7 nucleotides agree with TRBD1. The source material was peripheral blood. Here the CDR3 reads CASSLQGVYGYTF. The CDR3 DNA sequence: TGTGCCAGCAGCTTACAGGGGGTGTATGGCTACACCTTC.